The clone carrying this T cell receptor beta chain is medium-sized within its sample. The PCR contained 60 Vbeta and 13 Jbeta primers. Produced via immunoSEQ multiplex PCR; TCRdb's table is partial and in-frame only. The sample contains 200,000 to 250,000 clones, more than 60% of which appear only once. The data derive from a study of cytomegalovirus exposure and HLA in healthy donors. Study summary: An early data release held approximately 85 million unique TCRs from HLA-typed donors.

The CDR3 consists of 15 residues. This receptor was obtained from a man between 50 and 59 years old in good health and CMV-seronegative. The rearrangement links TRBV12-2 to TRBJ2-7; the table gives TRBD2 as D, unverified against the DNA. TRBV12-2 is an annotated pseudogene. The specimen was PBMCs. As DNA, the CDR3 is TGTGCAAGTCGCTTAGAGAGGGAGCGGGACAACGAGCAGTACTTC. Residues: CASRLERERDNEQYF.